These T cell receptor beta chains were read from a single sample in a study of cytomegalovirus exposure and HLA in healthy donors. Sequenced by immunoSEQ multiplex PCR; TCRdb stores in-frame clones only, minus some. The top ten clones hold roughly 4.2% of a sample with around 130,000 clones, about four fifths of them seen once. Sample: PBMCs. The receptors come from a woman in her thirties or forties in good health and CMV-seronegative. The CDR3 runs from the conserved cysteine through the conserved F or W. The order of the fields is V gene, J gene, clone size, D gene, CDR3 protein, CDR3 DNA. A D gene is named only where the DNA matches it firmly. The listing skips clone size in some rows; elsewhere it reads once, few, many or a size class.

V: TRBV29-1; J: TRBJ2-3; size: NA; D: NA; CDR3: CSVVVGTDTQYF; DNA: TGCAGCGTTGTGGTAGGCACAGATACGCAGTATTTT
V: TRBV5-4; J: TRBJ1-6; size: once; D: NA; CDR3: CASSLDPGSSYNSPLHF; DNA: TGTGCCAGCAGCTTGGACCCCGGGAGCTCCTATAATTCACCCCTCCACTTT
V: TRBV7-9; J: TRBJ1-6; size: NA; D: NA; CDR3: CASSLEQYNSPLHF; DNA: TGTGCCAGCAGCTTAGAACAGTATAATTCACCCCTCCACTTT
V: TRBV28; J: TRBJ1-5; size: once; D: NA; CDR3: CASTPDSFLNQPQHF; DNA: TGTGCCAGCACTCCCGACAGCTTCCTAAATCAGCCCCAGCATTTT
V: TRBV4-3; J: TRBJ1-4; size: few; D: TRBD1; CDR3: CASSHKGQGDEKLFF; DNA: TGCGCCAGCAGCCACAAGGGACAGGGTGATGAAAAACTGTTTTTT
V: TRBV9; J: TRBJ2-2; size: NA; D: TRBD2; CDR3: CASSFSGGAGELFF; DNA: TGTGCCAGCAGCTTCAGCGGGGGGGCCGGGGAGCTGTTTTTT
V: TRBV29-1; J: TRBJ2-1; size: once; D: NA; CDR3: CSYRAIEQFF; DNA: TGCAGCTACCGAGCTATTGAGCAGTTCTTC
V: TRBV5-1; J: TRBJ2-5; size: NA; D: NA; CDR3: CASSPGRIEETQYF; DNA: TGCGCCAGCAGCCCGGGGAGAATAGAAGAGACCCAGTACTTC
V: TRBV27; J: TRBJ1-5; size: few; D: NA; CDR3: CASSQGNSNQPQHF; DNA: TGTGCCAGCAGTCAGGGAAACAGCAATCAGCCCCAGCATTTT
V: TRBV19; J: TRBJ2-1; size: few; D: TRBD2; CDR3: CASSVAGDPYNEQFF; DNA: TGTGCCAGTAGTGTAGCGGGGGACCCCTACAATGAGCAGTTCTTC
V: TRBV4-3; J: TRBJ1-2; size: NA; D: NA; CDR3: CASSQDQGSYGYTF; DNA: TGCGCCAGCAGCCAAGATCAGGGCAGCTATGGCTACACCTTC
V: TRBV19; J: TRBJ1-2; size: once; D: TRBD1; CDR3: CASLVSGQVVSRYTF; DNA: TGTGCCAGTTTAGTCTCGGGACAGGTCGTTTCGCGCTACACCTTC
V: TRBV27; J: TRBJ2-5; size: NA; D: TRBD2; CDR3: CASSLGAGGGETQYF; DNA: TGTGCCAGCAGTTTAGGGGCGGGGGGAGGCGAGACCCAGTACTTC
V: TRBV4-1; J: TRBJ2-3; size: NA; D: TRBD2; CDR3: CASSQGTSGDSTDTQYF; DNA: TGCGCCAGCAGCCAGGGGACTAGCGGGGACTCCACAGATACGCAGTATTTT
V: TRBV27; J: TRBJ2-4; size: NA; D: TRBD2; CDR3: CASSQKWGRGEENIQYF; DNA: TGTGCCAGCAGTCAAAAGTGGGGGAGGGGTGAAGAAAACATTCAGTACTTC
V: TRBV12-5; J: TRBJ2-5; size: NA; D: TRBD1; CDR3: CASGGDRAYQETQYF; DNA: TGTGCTAGTGGCGGGGACAGGGCGTACCAAGAGACCCAGTACTTC
V: TRBV6-1; J: TRBJ1-2; size: NA; D: NA; CDR3: CASSEVSAGLGYGYTF; DNA: TGTGCCAGCAGTGAAGTCTCCGCGGGGCTCGGCTATGGCTACACCTTC
V: TRBV5-4; J: TRBJ2-1; size: NA; D: TRBD2; CDR3: CASSFGTSGGPSPYNEQFF; DNA: TGTGCCAGCAGCTTCGGGACTAGCGGGGGGCCTTCCCCCTACAATGAGCAGTTCTTC